Listed here is a single T cell receptor beta chain. What it recognizes is unknown. Subsequent to ten to eleven days of culture, CD4+ T cells were isolated. The person had a PCR-confirmed SARS-CoV-2 infection during March to December 2020. Assay: immunoSEQ multiplex PCR; the TCRdb copy retains only in-frame clones and omits some. This table holds approximately 45,000 clones, roughly 80% found once. This CDR3 region has 20 residues. This specimen belongs to a study of vaccination effects on CD4 cells after COVID-19. As for the study in general: Among convalescent patients, two provided samples 16 days and one week before vaccination. The researchers cultured around 2 million PBMC per well with 8 to 10 IU/ml IL-2 and roughly 10 ug/ml peptides.

Findings and limits, study-wide: Infection- and vaccine-induced clones contracted markedly late after vaccination.

The sample consisted of CD4+ T cells from PBMCs cultured without peptide, taken before COVID-19 vaccination. The chain links TRBV12-2 to TRBJ2-1; the table names TRBD2, a call not compared with the DNA. TRBV12-2 counts as a pseudogene. This TCR was sampled from a human donor who had a prior SARS-CoV-2 infection. The CDR3: CASRLVVERDKLLSYNEQFF. The CDR3 region has the DNA TGTGCAAGTCGCTTAGTGGTGGAGCGGGATAAGCTGTTGTCCTACAATGAGCAGTTCTTC.